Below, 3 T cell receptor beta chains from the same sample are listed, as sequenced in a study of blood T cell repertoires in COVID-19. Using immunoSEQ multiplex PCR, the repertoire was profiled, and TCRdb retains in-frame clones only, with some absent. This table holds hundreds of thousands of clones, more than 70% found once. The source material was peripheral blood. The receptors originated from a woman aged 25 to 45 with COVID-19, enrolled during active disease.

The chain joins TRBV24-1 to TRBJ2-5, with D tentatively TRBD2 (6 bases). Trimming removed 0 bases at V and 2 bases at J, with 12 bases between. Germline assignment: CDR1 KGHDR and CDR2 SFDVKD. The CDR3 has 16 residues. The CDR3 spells CATSDLVLGTQETQYF. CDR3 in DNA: TGTGCCACCAGTGATTTGGTTCTGGGGACTCAAGAGACCCAGTACTTC.

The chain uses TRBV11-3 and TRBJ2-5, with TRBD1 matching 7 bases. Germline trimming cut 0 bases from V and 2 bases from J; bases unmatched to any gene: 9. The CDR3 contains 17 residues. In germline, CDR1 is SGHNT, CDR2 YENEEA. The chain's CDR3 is CASSLEFGTATQETQYF. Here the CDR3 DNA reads TGTGCCAGCAGCTTAGAATTCGGGACAGCCACACAAGAGACCCAGTACTTC.

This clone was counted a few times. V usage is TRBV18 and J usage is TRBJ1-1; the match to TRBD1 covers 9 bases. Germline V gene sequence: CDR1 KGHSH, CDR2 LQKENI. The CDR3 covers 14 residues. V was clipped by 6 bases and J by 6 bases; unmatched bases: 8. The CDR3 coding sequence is TGTGCCAGCTCCCAGACAGGGGGAGGTCCTGAAGCTTTCTTT. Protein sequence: CASSQTGGGPEAFF.